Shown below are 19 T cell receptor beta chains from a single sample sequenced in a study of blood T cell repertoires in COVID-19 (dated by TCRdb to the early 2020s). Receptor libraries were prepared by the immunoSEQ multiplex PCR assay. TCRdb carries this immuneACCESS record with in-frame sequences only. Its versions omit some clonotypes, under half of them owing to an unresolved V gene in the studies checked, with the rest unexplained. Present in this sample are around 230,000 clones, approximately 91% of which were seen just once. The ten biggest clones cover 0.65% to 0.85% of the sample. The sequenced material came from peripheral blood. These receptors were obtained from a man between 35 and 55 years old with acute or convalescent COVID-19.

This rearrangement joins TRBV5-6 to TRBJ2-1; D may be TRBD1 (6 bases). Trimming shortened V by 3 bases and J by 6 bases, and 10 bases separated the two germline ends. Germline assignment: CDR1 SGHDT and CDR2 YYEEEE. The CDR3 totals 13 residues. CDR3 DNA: TGTGCCAGCAGCTGGGAAGGGGGCAATGAGCAGTTCTTC. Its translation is CASSWEGGNEQFF.

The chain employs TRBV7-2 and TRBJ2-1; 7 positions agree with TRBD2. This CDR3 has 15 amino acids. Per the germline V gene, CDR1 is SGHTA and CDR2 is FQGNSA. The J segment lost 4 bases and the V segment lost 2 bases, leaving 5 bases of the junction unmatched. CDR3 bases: TGTGCCAGCAGCTTAATAGCGGGTACATACAATGAGCAGTTCTTC. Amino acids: CASSLIAGTYNEQFF.

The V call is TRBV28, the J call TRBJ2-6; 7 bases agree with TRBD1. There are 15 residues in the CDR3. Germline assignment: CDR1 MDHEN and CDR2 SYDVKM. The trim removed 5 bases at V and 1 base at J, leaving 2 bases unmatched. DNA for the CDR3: TGTGCCAGCAGTAAGGACAGGTCTGGGGCCAACGTCCTGACTTTC. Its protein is CASSKDRSGANVLTF.

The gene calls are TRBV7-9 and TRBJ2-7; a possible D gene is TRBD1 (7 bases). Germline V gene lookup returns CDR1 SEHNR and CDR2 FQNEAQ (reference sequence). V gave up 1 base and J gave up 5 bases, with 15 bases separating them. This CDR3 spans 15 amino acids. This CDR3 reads CASSLVGARGDEQYF. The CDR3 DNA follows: TGTGCCAGCAGCTTAGTAGGCGCCAGGGGGGACGAGCAGTACTTC.

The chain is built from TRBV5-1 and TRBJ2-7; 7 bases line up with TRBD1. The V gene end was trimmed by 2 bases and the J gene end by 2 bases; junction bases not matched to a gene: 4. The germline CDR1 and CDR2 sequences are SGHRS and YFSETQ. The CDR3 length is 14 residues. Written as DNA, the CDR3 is TGCGCCAGCAGCTTCGTACAGGGGCCCTACGAGCAGTACTTC. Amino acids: CASSFVQGPYEQYF.

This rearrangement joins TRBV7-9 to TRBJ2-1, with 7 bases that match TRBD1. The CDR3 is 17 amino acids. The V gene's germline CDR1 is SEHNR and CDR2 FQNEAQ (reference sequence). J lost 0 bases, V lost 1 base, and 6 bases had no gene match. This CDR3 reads CASSLVGGKSSYNEQFF. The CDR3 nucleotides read TGTGCCAGCAGCTTAGTAGGGGGCAAGAGCTCCTACAATGAGCAGTTCTTC.

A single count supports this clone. As DNA, the CDR3 is TGTGCCAGCAGTGAACGGCTAGCGGGAGGCTTGACGACCTACGAGCAGTACTTC. It encodes CASSERLAGGLTTYEQYF. V usage is TRBV2 and J usage is TRBJ2-7; 11 bases align to TRBD2. Germline lookup yields CDR1 SNHLY and CDR2 FYNNEI. The CDR3 sequence is 18 residues long. The V gene end was trimmed by 2 bases and the J gene end by 2 bases; junction bases not matched to a gene: 11.

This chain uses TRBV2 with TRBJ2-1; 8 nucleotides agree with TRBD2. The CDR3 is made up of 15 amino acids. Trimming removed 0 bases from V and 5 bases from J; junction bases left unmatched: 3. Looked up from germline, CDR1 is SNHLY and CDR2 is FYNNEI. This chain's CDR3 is CASSEAPGGDNEQFF. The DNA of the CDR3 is TGTGCCAGCAGTGAAGCGCCGGGGGGGGACAATGAGCAGTTCTTC.

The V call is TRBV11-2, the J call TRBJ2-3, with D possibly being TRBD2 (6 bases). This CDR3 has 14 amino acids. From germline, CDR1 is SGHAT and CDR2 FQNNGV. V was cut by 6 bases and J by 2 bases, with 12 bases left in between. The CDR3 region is CASRGTFLTDTQYF. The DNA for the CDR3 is TGTGCCAGCAGAGGGACTTTTCTCACAGATACGCAGTATTTT. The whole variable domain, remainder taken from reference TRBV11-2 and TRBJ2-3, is EAGVAQSPRYKIIEKRQSVAFWCNPISGHATLYWYQQILGQGPKLLIQFQNNGVVDDSQLPKDRFSAERLKGVDSTLKIQPAKLEDSAVYLCASRGTFLTDTQYFGPGTRLTVL.

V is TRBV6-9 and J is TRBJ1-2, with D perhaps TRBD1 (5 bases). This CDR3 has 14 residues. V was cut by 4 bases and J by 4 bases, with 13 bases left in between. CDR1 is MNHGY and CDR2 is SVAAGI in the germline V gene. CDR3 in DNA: TGTGCCAGCAGTTGGGGGGACTTCTCCTATGGCTACACCTTC. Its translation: CASSWGDFSYGYTF.

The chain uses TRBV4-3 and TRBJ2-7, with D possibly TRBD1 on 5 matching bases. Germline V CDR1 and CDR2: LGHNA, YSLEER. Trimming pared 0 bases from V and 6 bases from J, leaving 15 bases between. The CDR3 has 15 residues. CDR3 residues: CASSQDSPGIGEQYF. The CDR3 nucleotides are TGCGCCAGCAGCCAAGATAGTCCAGGGATAGGCGAGCAGTACTTC.

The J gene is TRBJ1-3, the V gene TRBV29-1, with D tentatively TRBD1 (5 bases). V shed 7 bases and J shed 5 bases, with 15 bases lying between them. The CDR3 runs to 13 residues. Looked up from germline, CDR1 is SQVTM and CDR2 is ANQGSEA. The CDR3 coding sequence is TGCAGCGCCGGGGGGGGTGAGAGAAACACCATATATTTT. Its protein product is CSAGGGERNTIYF.

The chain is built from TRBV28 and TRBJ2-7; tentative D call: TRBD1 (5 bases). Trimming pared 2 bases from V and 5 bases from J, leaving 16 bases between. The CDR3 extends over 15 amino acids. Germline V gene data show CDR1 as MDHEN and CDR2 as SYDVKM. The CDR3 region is CASSLIPTAYNEQYF. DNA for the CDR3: TGTGCCAGCAGTTTAATTCCGACAGCCTACAACGAGCAGTACTTC.

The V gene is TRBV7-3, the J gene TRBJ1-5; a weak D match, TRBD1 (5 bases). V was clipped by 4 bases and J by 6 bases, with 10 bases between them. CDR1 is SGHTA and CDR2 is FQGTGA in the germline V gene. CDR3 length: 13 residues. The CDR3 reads CASSSWGGQPQHF. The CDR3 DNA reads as TGTGCCAGCAGCTCCTGGGGGGGTCAGCCCCAGCATTTT.

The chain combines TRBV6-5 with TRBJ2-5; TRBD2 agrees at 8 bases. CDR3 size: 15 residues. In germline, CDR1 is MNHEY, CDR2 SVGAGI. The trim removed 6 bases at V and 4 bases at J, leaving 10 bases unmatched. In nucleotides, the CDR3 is TGTGCCAGCAGCCCCAGCGGGGGCCGAGGAGAGACCCAGTACTTC. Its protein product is CASSPSGGRGETQYF.

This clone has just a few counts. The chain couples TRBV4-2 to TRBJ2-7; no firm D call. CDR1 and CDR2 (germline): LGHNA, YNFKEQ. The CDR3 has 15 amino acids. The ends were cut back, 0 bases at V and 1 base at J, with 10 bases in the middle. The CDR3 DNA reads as TGTGCCAGCAGCCAAGAAAAGCGCATTTCCTACGAGCAGTACTTC. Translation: CASSQEKRISYEQYF.

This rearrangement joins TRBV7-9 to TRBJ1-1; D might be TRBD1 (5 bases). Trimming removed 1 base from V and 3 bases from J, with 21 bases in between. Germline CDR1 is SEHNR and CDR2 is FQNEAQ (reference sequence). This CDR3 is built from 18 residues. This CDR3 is CASSLGQDTQIKDTEAFF. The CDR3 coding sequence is TGTGCCAGCAGCTTAGGGCAGGACACCCAGATCAAGGACACTGAAGCTTTCTTT.

The CDR3 bases are TGCGCCAGCAGGAAGGGACTAGCGGGGGTCCAGGGCACAGATACGCAGTATTTT. Translated, it gives CASRKGLAGVQGTDTQYF. The chain recombines TRBV5-1 with TRBJ2-3, with 14 bases aligning to TRBD2. J lost 1 base, V lost 5 bases, and 9 bases had no gene match. Germline-derived CDR1 and CDR2 are SGHRS and YFSETQ. This CDR3 comprises 18 residues.

The DNA for the CDR3 is TGTGCCATCAGTCACGAGCGGGGGAACACTGAAGCTTTCTTT. The encoded protein is CAISHERGNTEAFF. J is TRBJ1-1 and V is TRBV10-3, with D uncertain. The V end lost 5 bases, the J end lost 1 base, and 11 bases lay between the germline ends. Germline CDR1 and CDR2: ENHRY and SYGVKD. The CDR3 spans 14 residues.